These T cell receptor beta chains were read from a single sample in a study of T cell responses to AZD1222 COVID-19 vaccine. Sequencing was performed with immunoSEQ multiplex PCR; in TCRdb, only in-frame clones are kept and a portion is missing. The data show 200,000 or so clones, roughly 93% seen once. The sample consisted of peripheral blood, taken on day 0 of AZD1222 vaccination. The receptor source for this set is an adult in good health. CDR3s include the opening cysteine and the closing phenylalanine or tryptophan. The D gene is left open where the match is weak. Clone size, where shown, is once, few, many, or a class for clones that have expanded.

TRBJ2-1	TRBD2	TRBV30	-	TGTGCCTGGCTGAGCGGGGGTAACAATGAGCAGTTCTTC	CAWLSGGNNEQFF
TRBJ1-5	-	TRBV6-1	-	TGTGCCAGCACATGGGACGGGAGTTTTCAGCCCCAGCATTTT	CASTWDGSFQPQHF
TRBJ2-7	-	TRBV6-6	-	TGTGCCAGCAGTTACTACCATGGGGGGAAGCAGTACTTC	CASSYYHGGKQYF
TRBJ2-3	TRBD2	TRBV5-1	-	TGCGCCAGCAGCGCCGCCGGGAGGAACACAGATACGCAGTATTTT	CASSAAGRNTDTQYF
TRBJ1-2	-	TRBV21-1	-	TGTGCCAGCAGCAAAGAGGCAAGCTATGGCTACACCTTC	CASSKEASYGYTF
TRBJ1-6	-	TRBV4-1	-	TGCGCCAGCAGCCAAGTGTCTCATGGCTATAATTCACCCCTCCACTTT	CASSQVSHGYNSPLHF
TRBJ1-2	TRBD1	TRBV24-1	-	TGTGCCACCAGTGACTCAGGGGGAGGCTATGGCTACACCTTC	CATSDSGGGYGYTF
TRBJ1-6	TRBD1	TRBV7-9	-	TGTGCCGGACTGGCCGGGACAGATAATTCACCCCTCCACTTT	CAGLAGTDNSPLHF
TRBJ2-1	TRBD2	TRBV9	-	TGTGCCAGCAGTGAACTCTCTAGCGGGGGTGAGCAGTTCTTC	CASSELSSGGEQFF
TRBJ2-2	-	TRBV6-1	once	TGTGCCAGCAGTGAAGACCTCAGGGTTAGCGGGAACACCGGGGAGCTGTTTTTT	CASSEDLRVSGNTGELFF
TRBJ1-3	TRBD1	TRBV6-6	-	TGTGCCAGCAGTTACCTGGACAGGGGGCCTGGAAACACCATATATTTT	CASSYLDRGPGNTIYF
TRBJ2-3	TRBD2	TRBV25-1	-	TGTGCCAGCCGAAGCGGGAGCCACCCGGGAGATACGCAGTATTTT	CASRSGSHPGDTQYF
TRBJ2-7	TRBD1	TRBV5-1	few	TGCGCCAGCAGCTTGGATCCAAACCAGGGGGCTTACGAGCAGTACTTC	CASSLDPNQGAYEQYF
TRBJ2-2	TRBD1	TRBV29-1	-	TGCAGCGGCAAGGTATCAGGGGGCACCGGGGAGCTGTTTTTT	CSGKVSGGTGELFF
TRBJ2-5	-	TRBV11-1	-	TGTGCCAGCGCTACAGGCCCTTCCCAAGAGACCCAGTACTTC	CASATGPSQETQYF
TRBJ2-7	TRBD1	TRBV7-9	-	TGTGCCAGCAGCTTATTGGGGACAGACTTCGGCTACGAGCAGTACTTC	CASSLLGTDFGYEQYF
TRBJ2-3	-	TRBV5-6	-	TGTGCCAGCAGCTTGGCGGGGAGAGGAGATACGCAGTATTTT	CASSLAGRGDTQYF
TRBJ1-5	-	TRBV4-2	-	TGTGCCAGCAGCCAAGCAGGGTCCAATCAGCCCCAGCATTTT	CASSQAGSNQPQHF
TRBJ2-2	TRBD2	TRBV27	-	TGTGCCAGCAGTCCCAGGGCGCTAGCGGGAGGGGCGAACACCGGGGAGCTGTTTTTT	CASSPRALAGGANTGELFF
TRBJ2-7	-	TRBV12-3/TRBV12-4	-	TGTGCCTCAGGCATGGGATCCTACGAGCAGTACTTC	CASGMGSYEQYF
TRBJ1-1	-	TRBV29-1	-	TGCAGCGTTGGGGACCTCAAGCGGGCTTTCTTT	CSVGDLKRAFF
TRBJ1-4	-	TRBV27	-	TGTGCCAGCAGTTTAGAAGGGAGGAGAGAAAAACTGTTTTTT	CASSLEGRREKLFF
TRBJ1-2	TRBD1	TRBV6-5	-	TGTGCCAGCAGGCGCGGGACAGGCGGTAACTATGGCTACACCTTC	CASRRGTGGNYGYTF
TRBJ1-5	-	TRBV21-1	once	TGTGCCAGCAGCTCGGGGGGGGGACGAGATCAGCCCCAGCATTTT	CASSSGGGRDQPQHF
TRBJ2-7	-	TRBV5-1	-	TGCGCCAGTATCCGGGTCTTTTCGCCCTACGAGCAGTACTTC	CASIRVFSPYEQYF
TRBJ2-7	-	TRBV7-8	-	TGTGCCAGCAGCTTGGGGGATTACGAGCAGTACTTC	CASSLGDYEQYF
TRBJ1-2	-	TRBV13	once	TGTGCCAGCAGCCCGAGGGGTGGTGGTGGCTACACCTTC	CASSPRGGGGYTF
TRBJ2-2	-	TRBV5-1	-	TGCGCCAGCAGCCCCCCAGGAGAGAACACCGGGGAGCTGTTTTTT	CASSPPGENTGELFF
TRBJ1-3	TRBD1	TRBV9	-	TGTGCCAGCAGCGCGGTTCAGGGGGACACCATATATTTT	CASSAVQGDTIYF
TRBJ1-5	-	TRBV6-5	-	TGTGCCAGCAGCTCTCCGGGGGGTGGAGATCAGCCCCAGCATTTT	CASSSPGGGDQPQHF
TRBJ2-5	TRBD2	TRBV6-1	-	TGTGCCAGCAGTGAACTAGCGGGAGGGCCAGAGACCCAGTACTTC	CASSELAGGPETQYF
TRBJ1-1	TRBD1	TRBV29-1	-	TGCAGCGTTGAGGACAGGATGAACACTGAAGCTTTCTTT	CSVEDRMNTEAFF
TRBJ2-5	TRBD2	TRBV5-4	-	TGTGCCAGCAGAACGGGCCCAACTAGCGGGCGCCGGAGGAGAGGGGAGACCCAGTACTTC	CASRTGPTSGRRRRGETQYF
TRBJ1-1	-	TRBV30	-	TGTGCCTGGAGTTTCGGCTCTGAAGCTTTCTTT	CAWSFGSEAFF
TRBJ2-2	TRBD2	TRBV5-6	-	TGTGCCAGCAGCACGGGACTAGCGGGTTACACCGGGGAGCTGTTTTTT	CASSTGLAGYTGELFF
TRBJ1-2	-	TRBV28	-	TGTGCCAGCAGTTTGTGGGATATGAGTGGCTACACCTTC	CASSLWDMSGYTF
TRBJ1-3	-	TRBV5-1	-	TGCGCCAGCAGCTTGACAGGGTCGGGCACCATATATTTT	CASSLTGSGTIYF
TRBJ1-6	-	TRBV30	few	TGTGCCTGGAGTTCGCCCGGCGCAGCCAATTCACCCCTCCACTTT	CAWSSPGAANSPLHF
TRBJ1-2	TRBD1	TRBV2	-	TGTGCCAGCAGGATAGACAGGGACTATGGCTACACCTTC	CASRIDRDYGYTF
TRBJ1-2	-	TRBV28	once	TGTGCCAGCAGTTCTCCCGGGACCCGGGACTATGGCTACACCTTC	CASSSPGTRDYGYTF
TRBJ2-3	-	TRBV18	-	TGTGCCAGCTCACCAAGAACTGGGGGAGGCACAGATACGCAGTATTTT	CASSPRTGGGTDTQYF